Following are 18 T cell receptor beta chains from one sample sequenced in a study of early T cells in non-severe SARS-CoV-2 infection. TCRdb reanalysed the 5' RACE reads using MiXCR and keeps one entry per CDR3 protein. The data contain approximately 77,000 distinct CDR3 sequences, 10% to 15% of them singletons. The sample was whole blood. These receptors originate from an adult who was a healthcare worker with PCR-confirmed SARS-CoV-2 infection or an uninfected control (not recorded which).

This clonotype has a handful of counts. The chain joins TRBV3-1 to TRBJ1-3; no clear D. The CDR3 contains 13 residues. The V end was cut by 4 bases, the J end by 2 bases, with 6 bases between. The germline V gene encodes CDR1 LGHDT and CDR2 YNNKEL (reference sequence). CDR3 residues: CASSRNPGNTIYF. CDR3 nucleotides: TGTGCCAGCAGCCGGAACCCTGGAAACACCATATATTTT.

Ten or more counts support this clonotype. V and J are TRBV12-3 or TRBV12-4 and TRBJ1-2; D not resolved. Trimming stripped 5 bases from V and 6 bases from J, with 19 bases between. The CDR3 sequence is 15 residues long. The CDR3: CASSPYSGSSDGYTF. Written as DNA, the CDR3 is TGTGCCAGCAGTCCCTATTCGGGGAGCTCCGATGGCTACACCTTC.

This clonotype was seen at least ten times. The chain couples TRBV25-1 to TRBJ1-4, with D tentatively TRBD1 (5 bases). The V gene's germline CDR1 is MGHDK and CDR2 SYGVNS. The CDR3 runs 14 residues. Trimming removed 3 bases from V and 8 bases from J, with 13 bases in between. The CDR3 DNA is TGTGCCAGCAGTGATCATGGGGGTGTCGAAAAACTGTTTTTT. Protein product: CASSDHGGVEKLFF.

The rearrangement uses TRBV7-6 and TRBJ2-7; D possibly corresponds to TRBD1 (8 bases). V lost 4 bases, J lost 1 base, and 20 bases lay in between. CDR3 length equals 17 residues. Germline V gene sequence: CDR1 SGHVS, CDR2 FNYEAQ. DNA for the CDR3: TGTGCCAGCAGCTCCCTGAAGACAGGGGAGGGTTCCTACGAGCAGTACTTC. Its protein is CASSSLKTGEGSYEQYF. Using reference TRBV7-6 and TRBJ2-7 for the parts outside the CDR3, the full variable domain is GAGVSQSPRYKVTKRGQDVALRCDPISGHVSLYWYRQALGQGPEFLTYFNYEAQQDKSGLPNDRFSAERPEGSISTLTIQRTEQRDSAMYRCASSSLKTGEGSYEQYFGPGTRLTVT.

This clonotype turned up a few times. The gene calls are TRBV20-1 and TRBJ2-2; 10 positions agree with TRBD2. With V trimmed by 1 base and J by 3 bases, 11 bases remained unmatched. This CDR3 comprises 18 residues. Germline V gene data show CDR1 as DFQATT and CDR2 as SNEGSKA (reference sequence). The CDR3 sequence is CSARGPLLAGADTGELFF. CDR3 in DNA: TGCAGTGCTAGAGGCCCTCTCCTAGCGGGAGCGGACACCGGGGAGCTGTTTTTT.

There are many counts of this clonotype. The rearrangement joins TRBV4-2 to TRBJ2-1, with D perhaps being TRBD1 or TRBD2 (6 bases each). The germline V gene has CDR1 LGHNA and CDR2 YNFKEQ. V gave up 7 bases and J gave up 9 bases, with 13 bases separating them. The CDR3 sequence is 12 residues long. The CDR3 DNA reads as TGTGCCAGCAACCCCGAGGGGGGTGAGCAGTTCTTC. Translated: CASNPEGGEQFF.

This clonotype was observed a few times. The chain couples TRBV6-1 to TRBJ1-2; perhaps TRBD1 as D (5 bases). Trimming took off 7 bases at V and 0 bases at J, with 15 bases between the two ends. The CDR3 spans 15 residues. Per the germline V gene, CDR1 is MNHNS and CDR2 is SASEGT. CDR3 DNA: TGTGCCAGCACTACTGAGTGGGACTCTAACTATGGCTACACCTTC. Translating gives CASTTEWDSNYGYTF.

This clonotype turned up a few times. The genes are TRBV27 and TRBJ2-2; D gene ambiguous. This CDR3 contains 15 residues. Germline V gives CDR1 MNHEY, CDR2 SMNVEV (reference sequence). Trimming cost V 3 bases and J 3 bases, with 11 bases left between them. As DNA, the CDR3 is TGTGCCAGCAGTTTTTCCCACAGAGACACCGGGGAGCTGTTTTTT. Translated: CASSFSHRDTGELFF.

This clonotype was observed a handful of times. The chain joins TRBV29-1 to TRBJ2-3; a weak D match, TRBD2 (5 bases). The length of the CDR3 is 13 residues. CDR1 and CDR2 (germline): SQVTM, ANQGSEA. V was cut by 3 bases and J by 11 bases, with 18 bases left in between. CDR3 bases: TGCAGCGTTGATAACGGGTGGGATGGAGGGCAGTATTTT. It translates to CSVDNGWDGGQYF.

The chain links TRBV3-1 to TRBJ2-7, with 11 bases aligning to TRBD2. V lost 7 bases and J lost 5; bases outside the gene matches: 13. CDR1 is LGHDT and CDR2 is YNNKEL in the germline V gene (reference sequence). The CDR3 covers 16 residues. The CDR3 loop is CASTEDPSGRNDEQYF. The CDR3 nucleotides read TGTGCCAGCACCGAAGACCCTAGCGGGAGGAACGACGAGCAGTACTTC.

In this sample, this clonotype turned up a few times. The chain joins TRBV18 to TRBJ2-4; D unclear. This CDR3 has 13 amino acids. CDR1 and CDR2 from the germline V gene are KGHSH and LQKENI. V was cut by 3 bases and J by 9 bases, with 12 bases left in between. As DNA, the CDR3 is TGTGCCAGCTCACCCTCCCCGAAGTTCATTCAGTACTTC. Amino acid sequence: CASSPSPKFIQYF.

There are a few counts of this clonotype. J is TRBJ2-7 and V is TRBV20-1, with unresolved D. The CDR3 runs 13 residues. The germline V and J ends were trimmed by 4 bases and 2 bases, with 12 bases remaining between them. Germline V lookup: CDR1 DFQATT, CDR2 SNEGSKA (reference sequence). DNA of the CDR3: TGCAGTGCTAAGGAGCCCGTTGCCTACGAGCAGTACTTC. It encodes CSAKEPVAYEQYF.

The chain joins TRBV20-1 to TRBJ1-1; 7 positions match TRBD1. The junction had 8 bases not matched to a gene; V was cut back by 4 bases and J by 3 bases. The CDR3 has 14 residues. CDR1 DFQATT and CDR2 SNEGSKA come from the germline V gene (reference sequence). The CDR3 here is CSANPLQGDTEAFF. For the CDR3, the DNA is TGCAGTGCTAATCCACTCCAGGGGGACACTGAAGCTTTCTTT.

The chain has TRBV20-1 and TRBJ2-7; possible D gene TRBD2, 7 bases. V shed 5 bases and J shed 7 bases, with 21 bases lying between them. The CDR3 spans 14 residues. Germline lookup yields CDR1 DFQATT and CDR2 SNEGSKA (reference sequence). CDR3 coding DNA: TGCAGTGCTGGTGCGGGGGCAGGACGCTGGGAGCAGTACTTC. Translating it yields CSAGAGAGRWEQYF.

This clonotype was seen only a few times. The V gene is TRBV20-1, the J gene TRBJ1-5; D is ambiguous. V lost 6 bases and J 7 bases, leaving 13 bases between the germline ends. This CDR3 contains 12 residues. CDR1 DFQATT and CDR2 SNEGSKA come from the germline V gene (reference sequence). This CDR3 is CSAPRAGQPQHF. Written as DNA, the CDR3 is TGCAGTGCCCCGAGGGCCGGCCAGCCCCAGCATTTT.

The sample holds a few counts of this clonotype. The rearrangement uses TRBV15 and TRBJ2-3, with 10 bases aligning to TRBD2. The CDR3 length is 15 residues. From germline, CDR1 is LNHNV and CDR2 YYDKDF (reference sequence). The V segment lost 0 bases and the J segment 4 bases; nucleotides outside the gene matches: 1. The CDR3 DNA is TGTGCCACCAGCAGAGATCTAGCGGGAGCAGATACGCAGTATTTT. Protein sequence: CATSRDLAGADTQYF. Using reference TRBV15 and TRBJ2-3 for the parts outside the CDR3, the full variable domain is DAMVIQNPRYQVTQFGKPVTLSCSQTLNHNVMYWYQQKSSQAPKLLFHYYDKDFNNEADTPDNFQSRRPNTSFCFLDIRSPGLGDTAMYLCATSRDLAGADTQYFGPGTRLTVL.

The V call is TRBV5-5, the J call TRBJ2-7; 8 positions agree with TRBD1. The CDR3 covers 15 residues. V lost 5 bases, J lost 2 bases, and 9 bases stayed unmatched. The V gene's germline CDR1 is SGHKS and CDR2 YYEKEE (reference sequence). In nucleotides, the CDR3 is TGTGCCAGCAGTCGACAGGGGAACCGAGCCTACGAGCAGTACTTC. Translated: CASSRQGNRAYEQYF.

There are a few counts of this clonotype. This sequence joins TRBV12-3 or TRBV12-4 and TRBJ1-5; maybe TRBD1 (5 bases). Trimming shortened V by 2 bases and J by 7 bases, and 9 bases separated the two germline ends. The CDR3 spans 13 residues. The DNA of the CDR3 is TGTGCCAGCAGTTTATGGGGGGGACAGCCCCAGCATTTT. Amino acid sequence: CASSLWGGQPQHF.